This entry lists 28 T cell receptor beta chains sequenced from one sample in a study of long-term antiretroviral therapy in people with HIV. The assay, immunoSEQ v3.0, was run at survey level. The assay was immunoSEQ multiplex PCR, and TCRdb's table has in-frame clones only and misses some. The table lists about 20,000 clones, over 80% of them singletons. Source: unsorted PBMCs, taken 1.2 years after starting antiretroviral therapy. The origin of the receptors is a woman aged 35 to 49 with HIV.

The J gene is TRBJ1-2, the V gene TRBV7-6; perhaps TRBD1 as D (6 bases). The CDR3 is 16 amino acids. V lost 5 bases and J lost 4, with 20 bases in between. Germline V CDR1 and CDR2: SGHVS, FNYEAQ. For the CDR3, the DNA is TGTGCCAGCAGCGAGAAGAACTCAGGGGAATCCTATGGCTACACCTTC. This encodes CASSEKNSGESYGYTF.

The rearrangement joins TRBV5-1 to TRBJ2-7, with D maybe TRBD1 (5 bases). The CDR3 runs to 14 residues. V lost 3 bases and J lost 3, with 13 bases in between. Germline lookup yields CDR1 SGHRS and CDR2 YFSETQ. Here the CDR3 reads CASSYGQGNYEQYF. Here the CDR3 DNA reads TGCGCCAGCAGCTACGGCCAGGGTAACTACGAGCAGTACTTC.

This clone was seen a single time. J is TRBJ1-1 and V is TRBV7-9, with D hard to call. Germline loops: CDR1 SEHNR, CDR2 FQNEAQ (reference sequence). The CDR3 has 13 residues. The V gene lost 1 base and the J gene lost 1 base, with 4 bases spanning the gap. The CDR3, as DNA: TGTGCCAGCAGCTTAGACACGAACACTGAAGCTTTCTTT. Translating gives CASSLDTNTEAFF.

The V and J genes are TRBV5-6 and TRBJ1-2; D might be TRBD1 (6 bases). The V gene lost 4 bases and the J gene lost 8 bases, with 9 bases spanning the gap. Per germline, CDR1 SGHDT and CDR2 YYEEEE. CDR3 length: 11 residues. The CDR3 DNA sequence: TGTGCCAGCAGCCCAGGGGAAGGCTACACCTTC. Translating it yields CASSPGEGYTF.

The chain carries TRBV5-1 and TRBJ2-3, with a possible D match to TRBD1 (5 bases). The CDR3 has 15 amino acids. Germline CDR1 and CDR2: SGHRS and YFSETQ. Trimming pared 0 bases from V and 2 bases from J, leaving 10 bases between. CDR3 nucleotide sequence: TGCGCCAGCAGCTTGGTAACAGGCTACACAGATACGCAGTATTTT. This codes for CASSLVTGYTDTQYF.

This clone was seen more than once but under ten times. V and J are TRBV7-9 and TRBJ1-1; D remains ambiguous. CDR3 length: 13 amino acids. V was trimmed by 1 base and J by 3 bases, leaving 6 bases between them. Germline CDR1 is SEHNR and CDR2 is FQNEAQ (reference sequence). The CDR3 nucleotides read TGTGCCAGCAGCTTAGTCCAGGACACTGAAGCTTTCTTT. Translating it yields CASSLVQDTEAFF.

The chain is built from TRBV18 and TRBJ1-4, with D possibly TRBD1 on 5 matching bases. Germline loops: CDR1 KGHSH, CDR2 LQKENI. The CDR3 has 16 residues. V lost 2 bases and J lost 4, with 14 bases in between. CDR3: CASSPGTKEGNEKLFF. The CDR3 bases are TGTGCCAGCTCACCAGGGACGAAAGAGGGTAATGAAAAACTGTTTTTT.

The chain couples TRBV28 to TRBJ1-2; no reliable D call. From germline, CDR1 is MDHEN and CDR2 SYDVKM. V was trimmed by 2 bases and J by 0 bases, leaving 7 bases between them. The CDR3 consists of 14 residues. CDR3 sequence: CASSLAYTNYGYTF. The DNA for the CDR3 is TGTGCCAGCAGTTTAGCCTACACTAACTATGGCTACACCTTC.

This clone appeared a single time. The chain employs TRBV6-6 and TRBJ1-2; unclear D gene. The CDR3 extends over 15 amino acids. Germline assignment: CDR1 MNHNY and CDR2 SVGAGI (reference sequence). Trimming took 2 bases from V and 4 from J, leaving 14 bases between them. CDR3 sequence reads: CASSYPVGQTYGYTF. The CDR3 DNA reads TGTGCCAGCAGTTACCCTGTCGGGCAGACCTATGGCTACACCTTC.

V is TRBV18 and J is TRBJ1-1; D is possibly TRBD1 (5 bases). V was shortened by 1 base and J by 2 bases, with 17 bases between the two germline ends. CDR3 length: 17 residues. From germline, CDR1 is KGHSH and CDR2 LQKENI. This chain's CDR3 is CASSPRQTTFLNTEAFF. CDR3 nucleotide sequence: TGTGCCAGCTCACCACGACAGACCACATTTTTAAACACTGAAGCTTTCTTT. Full variable domain (rest looked up from reference TRBV18 and TRBJ1-1): NAGVMQNPRHLVRRRGQEARLRCSPMKGHSHVYWYRQLPEEGLKFMVYLQKENIIDESGMPKERFSAEFPKEGPSILRIQQVVRGDSAAYFCASSPRQTTFLNTEAFFGQGTRLTVV.

The rearrangement uses TRBV28 and TRBJ2-7, with 16 bases fitting TRBD2. Germline assignment: CDR1 MDHEN and CDR2 SYDVKM. There are 18 residues in the CDR3. V dropped 6 bases and J dropped 3; count of bases not matched to a gene: 11. The CDR3 nucleotides read TGTGCCAGCAGCTGGGGACTAGCGGGAGGGCCTAAAGACTACGAGCAGTACTTC. Translating gives CASSWGLAGGPKDYEQYF.

The rearrangement joins TRBV4-1 to TRBJ1-3; D is ambiguous. CDR1 and CDR2 (germline): MGHRA, YSYEKL. With 2 bases removed from V and 4 bases from J, the gap between germline ends came to 3 bases. CDR3 length equals 12 residues. Here the CDR3 reads CASSQQGNTIYF. In nucleotides, the CDR3 is TGCGCCAGCAGCCAACAGGGAAACACCATATATTTT.

The V and J genes are TRBV4-2 and TRBJ2-3; D is ambiguous. This CDR3 spans 12 amino acids. Trimming removed 4 bases at V and 4 bases at J, with 6 bases between. Per the germline V gene, CDR1 is LGHNA and CDR2 is YNFKEQ. CDR3 in DNA: TGTGCCAGCAGCCGCTACGCAGATACGCAGTATTTT. The encoded protein is CASSRYADTQYF.

The rearrangement uses TRBV4-1 and TRBJ2-7; 7 positions agree with TRBD1. The trim removed 4 bases at V and 1 base at J, leaving 4 bases unmatched. The CDR3 runs to 14 residues. From germline, CDR1 is MGHRA and CDR2 YSYEKL. CDR3 DNA: TGCGCCAGCAGCCCCGGACAGGCGTCCTACGAGCAGTACTTC. It encodes CASSPGQASYEQYF.

A few counts support this clone. The chain links TRBV4-1 to TRBJ2-5; 12 bases match TRBD2. The ends lost 0 bases at V and 4 bases at J; junction bases unmatched: 15. Germline V gives CDR1 MGHRA, CDR2 YSYEKL. CDR3 length equals 20 residues. The CDR3 DNA reads TGCGCCAGCAGCCAAGATTATAGGACTAGCGGGATAACGGGTACAGAGACCCAGTACTTC. This encodes CASSQDYRTSGITGTETQYF.

A few counts support this clone. V usage is TRBV9 and J usage is TRBJ1-2, with D perhaps matching TRBD1 (5 bases). V lost 0 bases to trimming and J lost 4 bases, with 10 bases between them. Germline CDR1 is SGDLS and CDR2 is YYNGEE. The CDR3 extends over 14 amino acids. The chain's CDR3 is CASSVVAGSYGYTF. CDR3 nucleotides: TGTGCCAGCAGCGTAGTGGCAGGGAGCTATGGCTACACCTTC.

The genes are TRBV2 and TRBJ1-5; TRBD1 aligns across 11 bases. CDR3 length: 13 amino acids. Per germline, CDR1 SNHLY and CDR2 FYNNEI. V shed 8 bases, J shed 7 bases, and the junction held 4 bases outside the gene matches. The CDR3 sequence is CASRDRGLQPQHF. The CDR3 DNA reads as TGTGCCAGCCGGGACAGGGGGTTGCAGCCCCAGCATTTT.

In DNA, the CDR3 is TGTGCCAGCAGCTTAGCTGTCGGGCCGGGGGTGACCCAGTACTTC. As protein: CASSLAVGPGVTQYF. V usage is TRBV7-9 and J usage is TRBJ2-5; D is perhaps TRBD2 (6 bases). Trimming took 0 bases from V and 7 from J, leaving 15 bases between them. Germline assignment: CDR1 SEHNR and CDR2 FQNEAQ (reference sequence). The CDR3 runs to 15 residues. Looking up the rest from reference TRBV7-9 and TRBJ2-5 gives the full variable domain: DTGVSQNPRHKITKRGQNVTFRCDPISEHNRLYWYRQTLGQGPEFLTYFQNEAQLEKSRLLSDRFSAERPKGSFSTLEIQRTEQGDSAMYLCASSLAVGPGVTQYFGPGTRLLVL.

This clone was seen only once. The chain recombines TRBV18 with TRBJ2-7, with D perhaps matching TRBD2 (6 bases). Germline V gene lookup returns CDR1 KGHSH and CDR2 LQKENI. This CDR3 comprises 14 residues. Trimming removed 3 bases from V and 6 bases from J, with 15 bases in between. The CDR3 nucleotides are TGTGCCAGCTCACCTCGGAGGGACGGCTCCGAGCAGTACTTC. This gives the protein CASSPRRDGSEQYF.

J is TRBJ2-1 and V is TRBV28, with 14 bases lining up with TRBD2. Germline CDR1 is MDHEN and CDR2 is SYDVKM. The junction had 8 bases not matched to a gene; V was cut back by 10 bases and J by 3 bases. The length of the CDR3 is 16 residues. The CDR3 protein is CATESGTSGSYNEQFF. For the CDR3, the DNA is TGTGCCACCGAGTCCGGGACTAGCGGGAGCTACAATGAGCAGTTCTTC.

This chain uses TRBV7-6 with TRBJ2-1; the D is unclear. The ends were cut back, 1 base at V and 0 bases at J, with 10 bases in the middle. This CDR3 spans 16 amino acids. Germline V lookup: CDR1 SGHVS, CDR2 FNYEAQ. The CDR3 here is CASSLVSASSYNEQFF. Written as DNA, the CDR3 is TGTGCCAGCAGCTTAGTCTCCGCGAGCTCCTACAATGAGCAGTTCTTC.

The CDR3: CASSALGGYTF. CDR3 DNA sequence: TGTGCCAGCAGTGCCCTTGGGGGCTACACCTTC. The chain couples TRBV25-1 to TRBJ1-2, with D unclear. V dropped 4 bases and J dropped 8 bases, with 8 bases sitting between them. Germline assignment: CDR1 MGHDK and CDR2 SYGVNS. CDR3 length: 11 residues.

This chain connects TRBV19 to TRBJ1-1; no clear D gene. Germline CDR1 and CDR2: LNHDA and SQIVND (reference sequence). Trimming took 10 bases from V and 4 from J, leaving 13 bases between them. The length of the CDR3 is 12 residues. This CDR3 reads CATRWGSTEAFF. The CDR3 nucleotides are TGTGCCACCCGTTGGGGAAGCACTGAAGCTTTCTTT.

The V call is TRBV6-5, the J call TRBJ1-1, with no clear D. Germline CDR1 is MNHEY and CDR2 is SVGAGI. V gave up 2 bases and J gave up 3 bases, with 10 bases separating them. The CDR3 totals 14 residues. The CDR3: CASSYGPGDTEAFF. The CDR3 nucleotides read TGTGCCAGCAGTTACGGACCCGGGGACACTGAAGCTTTCTTT.

The rearrangement links TRBV4-2 to TRBJ2-7, with 13 bases lining up with TRBD2. The length of the CDR3 is 17 residues. Trimming cost V 0 bases and J 7 bases; bases outside gene matches: 9. Germline CDR1 reads LGHNA; CDR2 reads YNFKEQ. The DNA for the CDR3 is TGTGCCAGCAGCCAAGATTTAACAGGACTAGCGGGAGTTGAGCAGTACTTC. Translation gives CASSQDLTGLAGVEQYF.

The rearrangement links TRBV7-6 to TRBJ2-7, with 8 bases aligning to TRBD1. The germline V gene encodes CDR1 SGHVS and CDR2 FNYEAQ. After removal of 1 base from V and 0 bases from J, the junction contained 2 bases not matched to a gene. The length of the CDR3 is 15 residues. Written as DNA, the CDR3 is TGTGCCAGCAGCTTAGTAACAGGGGGCTCCTACGAGCAGTACTTC. Translating gives CASSLVTGGSYEQYF.

The V gene is TRBV6-6, the J gene TRBJ2-1; D gene ambiguous. This CDR3 has 16 residues. Germline-derived CDR1 and CDR2 are MNHNY and SVGAGI (reference sequence). V was shortened by 6 bases and J by 2 bases, with 17 bases between the two germline ends. CDR3 bases: TGTGCCAGCAGCCAACTGTCCCCGGGCGCCTACAATGAGCAGTTCTTC. It translates to CASSQLSPGAYNEQFF.

The rearrangement links TRBV5-5 to TRBJ2-7, with 8 bases fitting TRBD2. The germline CDR1 and CDR2 sequences are SGHKS and YYEKEE (reference sequence). The CDR3 consists of 14 residues. V was clipped by 1 base and J by 5 bases; unmatched bases: 5. The CDR3 DNA reads as TGTGCCAGCAGCTTGATAGCGGGATCAGACGAGCAGTACTTC. Translation gives CASSLIAGSDEQYF.